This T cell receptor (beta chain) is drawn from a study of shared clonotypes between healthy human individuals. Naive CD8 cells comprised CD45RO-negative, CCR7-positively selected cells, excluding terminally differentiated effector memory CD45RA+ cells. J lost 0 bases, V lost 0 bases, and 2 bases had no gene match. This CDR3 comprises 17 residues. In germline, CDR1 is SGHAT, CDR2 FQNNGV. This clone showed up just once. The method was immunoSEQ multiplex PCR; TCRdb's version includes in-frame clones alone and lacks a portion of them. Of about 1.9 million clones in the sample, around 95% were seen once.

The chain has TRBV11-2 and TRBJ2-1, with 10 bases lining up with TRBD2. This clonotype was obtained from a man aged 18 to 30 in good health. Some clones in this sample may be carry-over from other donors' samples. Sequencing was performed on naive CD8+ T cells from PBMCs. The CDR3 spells CASSLEPSGSSYNEQFF. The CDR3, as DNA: TGTGCCAGCAGCTTAGAACCTAGCGGGAGCTCCTACAATGAGCAGTTCTTC.